This T cell receptor (beta chain) was sequenced in a study of T cell changes during pregnancy in multiple sclerosis. Libraries were prepared by immunoSEQ multiplex PCR; TCRdb keeps only in-frame clonotypes and omits some of them. Of roughly 65,000 clones in the sample, around 91% were seen once. This CDR3 is built from 12 residues. V was pared by 4 bases and J by 3 bases, with 3 bases between. Per germline, CDR1 SNHLY and CDR2 FYNNEI. The sample consisted of peripheral blood, taken in the third trimester of pregnancy. This TCR was sampled from a female donor in good health, enrolled as a control in a pregnancy study. The chain has TRBV2 and TRBJ1-4; unclear D gene. The CDR3: CASSVANEKLFF. DNA of the CDR3: TGTGCCAGCAGTGTAGCTAATGAAAAACTGTTTTTT.